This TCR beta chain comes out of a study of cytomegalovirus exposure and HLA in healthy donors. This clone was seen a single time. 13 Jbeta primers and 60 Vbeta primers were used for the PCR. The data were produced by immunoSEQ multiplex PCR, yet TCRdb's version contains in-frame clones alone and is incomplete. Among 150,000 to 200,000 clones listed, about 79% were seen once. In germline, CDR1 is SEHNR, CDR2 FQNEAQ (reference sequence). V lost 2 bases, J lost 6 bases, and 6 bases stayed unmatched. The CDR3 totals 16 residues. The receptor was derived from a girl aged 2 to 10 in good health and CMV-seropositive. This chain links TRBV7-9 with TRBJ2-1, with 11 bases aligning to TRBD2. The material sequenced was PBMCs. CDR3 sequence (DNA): TGTGCCAGCAGCTTATTACAGACTAGCGGGACCAATGAGCAGTTCTTC. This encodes CASSLLQTSGTNEQFF.